The clone carrying this T cell receptor (beta chain) was found a few times. This sample is drawn from a study of OX40 agonist ivuxolimab in advanced cancers. Study summary: Patients with prior anti-PD-1, anti-PD-L1 or anti-CTLA-4 therapy were eligible; approximately 40% had some.

Assay: immunoSEQ multiplex PCR; the TCRdb copy retains only in-frame clones and omits some. The table has roughly 90,000 clones, approximately 90% seen once; the top ten hold just under 0.8%. This CDR3 comprises 16 residues. V dropped 4 bases and J dropped 6; count of bases not matched to a gene: 9. From germline, CDR1 is LGHNA and CDR2 YSLEER. The source of this sequence is an adult with an advanced solid tumor such as melanoma, head and neck, liver or kidney cancer. The chain has TRBV4-3 and TRBJ1-6; TRBD1 agrees at 7 bases. The sample here was CD4+ or CD8+ T cells sorted from blood, taken in a trial of the OX40 agonist ivuxolimab. The chain's CDR3 is CASSRSGTEVNSPLHF. The CDR3 region has the DNA TGCGCCAGCAGCCGTTCCGGGACAGAAGTTAATTCACCCCTCCACTTT.